Shown below are 3 T cell receptor beta chains from a single sample sequenced in a study of vaccination and CD4 T cells after COVID-19. Indicated time point: late sampling 161 to 241 days after vaccination in a few convalescent patients. Indicated treatment: approximately nine-day PBMC culture with coronavirus spike peptide pools or control peptides (ViraFEST assay). These receptors' antigens are unknown. Once obtained from cultured CD4+ T cells, the DNA was sequenced using the Oncomine TCR Beta short-read assay. TCRdb recomputed calls from the PCR reads with MiXCR, one row per CDR3 protein. The data hold about 25,000 distinct CDR3 sequences, with 28% observed a single time. Here the sequenced sample was CD4+ T cells from blood, cultured in vitro, taken about 7 months after SARS-CoV-2 vaccination. The source of these receptors is a human donor who had recovered from COVID-19.

The genes are TRBV6-2 or TRBV6-3 and TRBJ1-1; D remains ambiguous. Germline CDR1 reads MNHEY; CDR2 reads SVGEGT. The CDR3 spans 13 residues. Between the trimmed V and J ends, which lost 0 bases and 5 bases, there was a span of 7 bases. The CDR3: CASSYSQVTEAFF. In nucleotides, the CDR3 is TGTGCCAGCAGTTACTCGCAGGTAACTGAAGCTTTCTTT.

Worth noting for this clonotype: This CDR3 fails to terminate in the conserved phenylalanine or tryptophan, so it likely reflects a read error. The DNA is left out, because the CDR3 cannot be placed on it with certainty; the CDR3 is given as TCRdb lists it. This chain joins TRBV28 and TRBJ2-7; TRBD2 is taken as the D call from the table, unchecked against the DNA. The CDR3 contains 11 residues when both ends are counted. Germline V gives CDR1 MDHEN, CDR2 SYDVKM. The CDR3 sequence is CATSGLAGQAL.

This clonotype showed up just a few times. The chain combines TRBV15 with TRBJ2-7; D uncertain. The CDR3 runs 13 residues. V was pared by 2 bases and J by 7 bases, with 12 bases between. Germline V gene sequence: CDR1 LNHNV, CDR2 YYDKDF (reference sequence). CDR3 sequence reads: CATSRFPPSEQYF. CDR3 nucleotides: TGTGCCACCAGCAGATTCCCCCCCTCAGAGCAGTACTTC.